One sample yielded the 22 T cell receptor beta chains listed below, sequenced in a study of prognosis after radiotherapy for stage I lung cancer. Two rounds of multiplex PCR amplified TCR beta CDR3 from genomic DNA. Primers (each specific to one TRBV or TRBJ gene) were used in first-round PCR. TCRdb itself ran the multiplex PCR reads through MiXCR, one entry per CDR3 protein. The sample lists 10,000 to 15,000 distinct CDR3 sequences, roughly 54% seen once, with around a fifth in the top ten. Source: PBMCs, taken before or after stereotactic body radiation therapy (not recorded which). These receptors all come from a donor of 50 years or more with non-small cell lung cancer.

Within the sample, this clonotype is medium-sized (0.01 to 0.1%). CDR3 in amino acids: CASSHQVADTQYF. The CDR3 bases are TGTGCCAGCAGTCATCAGGTGGCAGATACGCAGTATTTT. The genes are TRBV27 and TRBJ2-3; the D is unclear. V was clipped by 5 bases and J by 4 bases, with 10 bases between them. The CDR3 has 13 residues. Germline assignment: CDR1 MNHEY and CDR2 SMNVEV (reference sequence).

CDR3 region: CASRNEVWRDGNTIYF. Written as DNA, the CDR3 is TGTGCCAGCAGAAACGAAGTATGGAGGGATGGGAACACCATATATTTT. The rearrangement joins TRBV6-1 to TRBJ1-3; D is uncertain. The length of the CDR3 is 16 residues. Trimming took off 6 bases at V and 7 bases at J, with 22 bases between the two ends. The V gene's germline CDR1 is MNHNS and CDR2 SASEGT.

In its sample, this clonotype is medium-sized. The rearrangement joins TRBV12-3 or TRBV12-4 to TRBJ2-1; D is uncertain. Between the trimmed V and J ends, which lost 2 bases and 5 bases, there was a span of 13 bases. This CDR3 spans 15 amino acids. CDR3 loop: CASSLYGGSNNEQFF. Written as DNA, the CDR3 is TGTGCCAGCAGTTTATACGGCGGCAGCAACAATGAGCAGTTCTTC.

This clonotype is categorized as medium-sized (0.01 to 0.1%). The rearrangement joins TRBV6-4 to TRBJ1-6, with TRBD1 as a possible D gene (5 bases). The germline V and J ends were trimmed by 6 bases and 10 bases, with 16 bases remaining between them. The CDR3 length is 14 residues. CDR1 MRHNA and CDR2 SNTAGT come from the germline V gene. The CDR3 reads CASRGQGGLSPLHF. CDR3 in DNA: TGTGCCAGCAGAGGGCAGGGAGGCCTATCACCCCTCCACTTT.

This clonotype is labeled medium-sized. The J gene is TRBJ1-3, the V gene TRBV18; the D is unclear. The CDR3 runs to 12 residues. The germline gives CDR1 KGHSH, CDR2 LQKENI. V was clipped by 2 bases and J by 4 bases, with 3 bases between them. The CDR3 loop reads CASSPEGNTIYF. CDR3 in DNA: TGTGCCAGCTCACCAGAAGGAAACACCATATATTTT. The complete variable domain, with remaining parts taken from reference TRBV18 and TRBJ1-3, reads NAGVMQNPRHLVRRRGQEARLRCSPMKGHSHVYWYRQLPEEGLKFMVYLQKENIIDESGMPKERFSAEFPKEGPSILRIQQVVRGDSAAYFCASSPEGNTIYFGEGSWLTVV.

This clonotype qualifies as medium-sized (0.01 to 0.1%). The chain carries TRBV15 and TRBJ2-1; 7 bases align to TRBD1. CDR1 is LNHNV, CDR2 YYDKDF, per germline (reference sequence). V lost 2 bases to trimming and J lost 4 bases; unmatched junction nucleotides: 5. This CDR3 comprises 15 residues. The CDR3 region is CATSRRQGVYNEQFF. CDR3 nucleotide sequence: TGTGCCACCAGCAGAAGACAGGGTGTTTACAATGAGCAGTTCTTC.

For this clonotype: The germline gene is not matched at one end of the junction; a read error may be the cause. The chain recombines TRBV6-2 or TRBV6-3 with TRBJ1-6, with 11 bases that match TRBD1. Germline CDR1 is MNHEY and CDR2 is SVGEGT. The CDR3 spans 19 residues. DNA of the CDR3: TGTGCCAGCAGTTATATCCGGGACAGGGGGGGCTCCTATAATTCACCCCCCCACTTT. Translation: CASSYIRDRGGSYNSPPHF.

This chain uses TRBV7-3 with TRBJ1-2; 7 bases map to TRBD1. Germline CDR1 SGHTA, CDR2 FQGTGA. Losses at the gene ends were 5 bases for V and 11 bases for J; bases not matched to a gene: 11. This CDR3 spans 13 amino acids. For the CDR3, the DNA is TGTGCCAGCAGCGGTAGGTCAGGGGGTGGTTACACCTTC. The encoded protein is CASSGRSGGGYTF.

This clonotype is labeled medium-sized (0.01 to 0.1%). The V call is TRBV20-1, the J call TRBJ2-1; 12 positions match TRBD1. CDR1 is DFQATT, CDR2 SNEGSKA, per germline (reference sequence). This CDR3 has 14 amino acids. Losses at the gene ends were 0 bases for V and 7 bases for J; bases not matched to a gene: 1. Here the CDR3 DNA reads TGCAGTGCTAGAGAGGGACAGGGGGCGAATGAGCAGTTCTTC. Its protein product is CSAREGQGANEQFF.

The chain uses TRBV30 and TRBJ2-1; TRBD1 is a possible D gene (7 bases). Trimming removed 0 bases from V and 6 bases from J, with 21 bases in between. Germline loops: CDR1 GTSNPN, CDR2 SVGIG (reference sequence). The CDR3 is 17 amino acids. The CDR3, as DNA: TGTGCCTGGAGTGTTGTAGCGGTGACAGGGTATAGCAATGAGCAGTTCTTC. Its protein is CAWSVVAVTGYSNEQFF.

This clonotype was counted ten times or more. The V gene is TRBV2, the J gene TRBJ1-1; D is uncertain. V shed 5 bases and J shed 1 base, with 8 bases lying between them. The germline V gene encodes CDR1 SNHLY and CDR2 FYNNEI. The CDR3 is 13 residues long. The CDR3 loop reads CASSFGRNTEAFF. The CDR3 DNA follows: TGTGCCAGCAGTTTTGGACGGAACACTGAAGCTTTCTTT.

The chain uses TRBV6-1 and TRBJ2-3; TRBD1 or TRBD2 may be the D gene (7 bases each). V lost 7 bases and J 7 bases, leaving 18 bases between the germline ends. The CDR3 runs 14 residues. The germline CDR1 and CDR2 sequences are MNHNS and SASEGT. The CDR3 is CASTRGGMKYTQYF. CDR3 sequence (DNA): TGTGCCAGCACCAGGGGGGGGATGAAATATACGCAGTATTTT.

About this clonotype itself: This may arise from a read error, as a much more abundant clone is one base away. The CDR3 region has the DNA TGTGCCATCATCCGTGACAGGCGCGAGCAGTACTTC. Encoded protein: CAIIRDRREQYF. The V call is TRBV3-1, the J call TRBJ2-7; possibly TRBD1 for D (6 bases). Germline V lookup: CDR1 LGHDT, CDR2 YNNKEL (reference sequence). CDR3 length equals 12 residues. V was pared by 10 bases and J by 6 bases, with 16 bases between.

This clonotype is medium-sized (0.01 to 0.1%) by share. V usage is TRBV20-1 and J usage is TRBJ2-7; D gene ambiguous. CDR3 length: 17 residues. The germline V gene encodes CDR1 DFQATT and CDR2 SNEGSKA (reference sequence). Trimming removed 0 bases from V and 2 bases from J, with 20 bases in between. Here the CDR3 reads CSARDILASQRTYEQYF. The CDR3 bases are TGCAGTGCTAGAGACATTCTGGCCTCCCAGAGAACCTACGAGCAGTACTTC.

In the case of this clonotype: The CDR3 end shows no conserved phenylalanine or tryptophan, and so a read error is likely. This chain links TRBV7-3 with TRBJ2-3, with 9 bases matching TRBD2. Germline assignment: CDR1 SGHTA and CDR2 FQGTGA. This CDR3 contains 14 residues. V gave up 6 bases and J gave up 5 bases; unmatched junction bases: 6. CDR3: CASSVAGEVDTQYL. The CDR3 nucleotides are TGTGCCAGCAGTGTAGCGGGAGAGGTAGATACGCAGTATCTT.

Concerning this clonotype: Given a far larger clone just one base away, this is likely a sequencing read error. The CDR3 region has the DNA TGTGCCACTCAGCTAGAGAGGATTACCTACAATGAGCAGTTCTTC. Translated: CATQLERITYNEQFF. The J gene is TRBJ2-1, the V gene TRBV6-4; D not certain. CDR3 length: 15 amino acids. Between the trimmed V and J ends, which lost 10 bases and 2 bases, there was a span of 18 bases. CDR1 and CDR2 from the germline V gene are MRHNA and SNTAGT.

This clonotype was seen many times. V gene TRBV7-2 combines with J gene TRBJ1-1; D is ambiguous. The CDR3 loop spans 13 amino acids. The germline gives CDR1 SGHTA, CDR2 FQGNSA. The V end lost 2 bases, the J end lost 2 bases, and 6 bases lay between the germline ends. The CDR3 loop reads CASSLYENTEAFF. The CDR3 DNA sequence: TGTGCCAGCAGCTTATATGAAAACACTGAAGCTTTCTTT.

Points on this clonotype: Mismatch with germline at one junction end may stem from a read error. The chain uses TRBV2 and TRBJ1-5, with D unresolved. Germline V lookup: CDR1 SNHLY, CDR2 FYNNEI. This CDR3 spans 13 amino acids. The CDR3 DNA reads TGTGCCAGCAGTGTCCTGGCGAGTCAGCCCCATCATTTT. Translated, it gives CASSVLASQPHHF.

A note on this clonotype: A far larger clone lies a single base away; this is likely a read error. The genes are TRBV12-3 or TRBV12-4 and TRBJ1-5; no firm D call. CDR3 length: 14 amino acids. DNA of the CDR3: TGTGCCAACAGTTTGGAGACTACCGGGTCCCCACAGCATTTT. This translates into CANSLETTGSPQHF.

This sequence joins TRBV7-9 and TRBJ2-2; 8 bases match TRBD1. This CDR3 is built from 15 residues. Trimming at V came to 6 bases and at J to 0 bases, leaving 3 bases not matched to a gene. The germline V gene encodes CDR1 SEHNR and CDR2 FQNEAQ (reference sequence). This CDR3 is CASSQGAANTGELFF. In DNA form, the CDR3 reads TGTGCCAGCAGTCAGGGGGCGGCGAACACCGGGGAGCTGTTTTTT.

By share, this clonotype ranks as medium-sized. The genes are TRBV2 and TRBJ2-5, with 11 nucleotides matching TRBD2. Trimming removed 5 bases from V and 4 bases from J; junction bases left unmatched: 9. Germline values: CDR1 SNHLY, CDR2 FYNNEI. The CDR3 is 16 amino acids. The CDR3 sequence is CASSLGSGRAGETQYF. CDR3 coding DNA: TGTGCCAGCAGTCTCGGTAGCGGGAGGGCCGGAGAGACCCAGTACTTC.

The rearrangement joins TRBV6-2 or TRBV6-3 to TRBJ2-1; the match to TRBD2 covers 8 bases. J gave up 5 bases and V 0 bases, and 6 bases lay outside the gene matches. Germline V lookup: CDR1 MNHEY, CDR2 SVGEGT. The CDR3 totals 16 residues. The CDR3 protein is CASSYSSGGVDNEQFF. For the CDR3, the DNA is TGTGCCAGCAGTTACTCCAGCGGGGGAGTAGACAATGAGCAGTTCTTC.